The next 3 T cell receptor beta chains were all read from a single sample in a study of vaccination and CD4 T cells after COVID-19. Sequenced with the Oncomine TCR Beta short-read assay was DNA taken from cultured CD4+ T cells. TCRdb passed the PCR reads through MiXCR, listing each CDR3 protein once. The sample includes about 21,000 distinct CDR3 sequences, under 45% seen only once; the top ten take about a fifth. The treatment here: roughly ten-day PBMC culture with coronavirus spike peptide pools or control peptides (ViraFEST assay). These receptors are not linked to any known antigen. The sample in question was CD4+ T cells from blood, cultured in vitro, obtained before SARS-CoV-2 vaccination. The receptors stem from a human donor who received a COVID-19 vaccine.

The rearrangement joins TRBV9 to TRBJ1-2; D not certain. Trimming pared 2 bases from V and 8 bases from J, leaving 13 bases between. Germline CDR1 SGDLS, CDR2 YYNGEE. The CDR3 is made up of 13 amino acids. Written as DNA, the CDR3 is TGTGCCAGCAGCGTTATGACGGCCTGGGGCTACACCTTC. Amino acid sequence: CASSVMTAWGYTF.

J is TRBJ2-2 and V is TRBV20-1, with 7 bases lining up with TRBD1. CDR3 length: 14 residues. The V segment lost 2 bases and the J segment 6 bases; nucleotides outside the gene matches: 6. CDR1 and CDR2 (germline): DFQATT, SNEGSKA (reference sequence). The CDR3 reads CSARTQGYAGELFF. The CDR3 nucleotides read TGCAGTGCTAGAACACAGGGGTATGCCGGGGAGCTGTTTTTT.

This clonotype was found once. The chain has TRBV19 and TRBJ1-5, with TRBD1 matching 7 bases. The J segment lost 0 bases and the V segment lost 8 bases, leaving 4 bases of the junction unmatched. Per the germline V gene, CDR1 is LNHDA and CDR2 is SQIVND (reference sequence). There are 14 residues in the CDR3. CDR3 protein: CASADRISNQPQHF. The DNA for the CDR3 is TGTGCCAGTGCGGACAGGATTAGCAATCAGCCCCAGCATTTT.